These 8 T cell receptor beta chains were all obtained from the same sample, sequenced in a study of CD8 T cells in Susac syndrome. RNA amounts of about 0.5 to 1 ug underwent reverse transcription with random hexamers. TCRdb redid the calling of the immunoSEQ multiplex PCR reads with MiXCR, one entry per CDR3 protein. Counted here are 250,000 to 300,000 distinct CDR3 sequences, about 82% occurring once; the ten biggest clones make up roughly 0.22%. The source material was CD8+ T cells from PBMCs. The receptors here all came from a human donor with multiple sclerosis.

The V and J genes are TRBV20-1 and TRBJ2-1, with 10 bases identical to TRBD2. The CDR3 is 15 amino acids. From germline, CDR1 is DFQATT and CDR2 SNEGSKA (reference sequence). Unmatched junction bases numbered 6, after V lost 0 bases and J lost 7 bases. For the CDR3, the DNA is TGCAGTGCTAGAGAGCTAGCGGGAGCATTAAATGAGCAGTTCTTC. It codes for CSARELAGALNEQFF.

The gene calls are TRBV19 and TRBJ2-3; 14 nucleotides agree with TRBD2. Trimming at V came to 0 bases and at J to 4 bases, leaving 6 bases not matched to a gene. Looked up from germline, CDR1 is LNHDA and CDR2 is SQIVND (reference sequence). This CDR3 is built from 18 residues. Written as DNA, the CDR3 is TGTGCCAGTAGTATAGACCGGACTAGCGGGAGGTTAGCAGATACGCAGTATTTT. This codes for CASSIDRTSGRLADTQYF.

The chain joins TRBV20-1 to TRBJ2-5, with 7 bases matching TRBD1. V lost 5 bases to trimming and J lost 5 bases; unmatched junction nucleotides: 11. Germline V gene sequence: CDR1 DFQATT, CDR2 SNEGSKA (reference sequence). The CDR3 has 14 amino acids. In nucleotides, the CDR3 is TGCAGTGCTTTAAACAGGGGAACCGCGGAGACCCAGTACTTC. It codes for CSALNRGTAETQYF.

This clonotype appeared a single time. The chain is built from TRBV5-6 and TRBJ2-4, with D uncertain. Trimming left V 6 bases short and J 0 bases short, with 10 bases between. Germline V gene sequence: CDR1 SGHDT, CDR2 YYEEEE. This CDR3 spans 14 amino acids. The CDR3, as DNA: TGTGCCAGCACCACGGACCTAGCCAAAAACATTCAGTACTTC. Its protein is CASTTDLAKNIQYF.

The V gene is TRBV30, the J gene TRBJ2-7, with D possibly matching TRBD2 (7 bases). With 2 bases removed from V and 1 base from J, the gap between germline ends came to 21 bases. Germline CDR1 and CDR2: GTSNPN and SVGIG (reference sequence). The CDR3 spans 17 residues. DNA for the CDR3: TGTGCCTGGAGTCCAAGGCTCGGGGGGCTCTTGTCCTACGAGCAGTACTTC. It translates to CAWSPRLGGLLSYEQYF. The variable domain in full, with the rest retrieved from reference TRBV30 and TRBJ2-7, is SQTIHQWPATLVQPVGSPLSLECTVEGTSNPNLYWYRQAAGRGLQLLFYSVGIGQISSEVPQNLSASRPQDRQFILSSKKLLLSDSGFYLCAWSPRLGGLLSYEQYFGPGTRLTVT.

The CDR3: CAWSKQSSGSEQYF. The CDR3 bases are TGTGCCTGGAGTAAACAGTCTAGCGGGAGCGAGCAGTACTTC. The V call is TRBV30, the J call TRBJ2-7, with 10 positions matching TRBD2. Trimming removed 2 bases from V and 6 bases from J; junction bases left unmatched: 7. There are 14 residues in the CDR3. Germline V gives CDR1 GTSNPN, CDR2 SVGIG (reference sequence).

The chain recombines TRBV27 with TRBJ2-7, with no clear D. From germline, CDR1 is MNHEY and CDR2 SMNVEV (reference sequence). The CDR3 runs 12 residues. V lost 4 bases, J lost 1 base, and 5 bases lay in between. The CDR3 is CASSSQSYEQYF. In DNA form, the CDR3 reads TGTGCCAGCAGTTCCCAGTCCTACGAGCAGTACTTC.

V is TRBV6-5 and J is TRBJ2-5; 8 nucleotides agree with TRBD1. V lost 7 bases and J lost 10; bases outside the gene matches: 2. This CDR3 is 10 amino acids long. CDR1 and CDR2 from the germline V gene are MNHEY and SVGAGI. In DNA form, the CDR3 reads TGTGCCAGCAACAGGGGGATCCAGTACTTC. It yields the protein CASNRGIQYF.